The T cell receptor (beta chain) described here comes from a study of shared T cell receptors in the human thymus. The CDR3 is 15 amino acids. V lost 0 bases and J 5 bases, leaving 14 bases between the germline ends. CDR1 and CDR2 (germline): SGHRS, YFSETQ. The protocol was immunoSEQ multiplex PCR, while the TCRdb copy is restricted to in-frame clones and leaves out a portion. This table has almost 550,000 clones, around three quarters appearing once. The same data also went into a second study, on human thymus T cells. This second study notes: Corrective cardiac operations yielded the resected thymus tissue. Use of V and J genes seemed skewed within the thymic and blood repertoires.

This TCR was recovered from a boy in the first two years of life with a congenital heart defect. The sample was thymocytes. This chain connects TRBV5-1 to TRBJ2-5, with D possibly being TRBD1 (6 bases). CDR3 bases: TGCGCCAGCAGCTTGGCCGAGGGGGTGTGGGAGACCCAGTACTTC. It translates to CASSLAEGVWETQYF.